The clone carrying this TCR beta chain was counted between two and nine times. Per germline, CDR1 SGHRS and CDR2 YFSETQ. The ends lost 4 bases at V and 10 bases at J; junction bases unmatched: 17. There are 16 residues in the CDR3. This record comes from a study of T-cell memory formation after mild COVID-19. Study-level background: For the most part, TCR clusters were specific to one donor.

From the 5' RACE reads, TCRdb called clonotypes with MiXCR, one entry per CDR3 protein. Found here are hundreds of thousands of distinct CDR3 sequences, approximately 15% of them singletons; the top ten hold around 22%. The sample was PBMCs or a T cell subset sorted from them (not recorded which). The sequence came from a man between 18 and 35 years old who had mild COVID-19 (a few samples of this study predate the infection). Cell type and time point are not known. This rearrangement joins TRBV5-1 to TRBJ2-1, with TRBD1 identical over 7 bases. The CDR3 protein is CASSKDTGAPRREQFF. The CDR3 coding sequence is TGCGCCAGCAGCAAGGATACAGGGGCCCCCCGACGGGAGCAGTTCTTC.